This TCR beta chain was identified in a study of blood T cell repertoires in COVID-19. Background on the study: Samples representing acute and convalescent COVID-19 were sourced from the United States, Italy and Spain.

CDR1 and CDR2 from the germline V gene are ENHRY and SYGVKD. The CDR3 has 14 amino acids. V was pared by 4 bases and J by 6 bases, with 6 bases of the junction left unmatched. The table came from immunoSEQ multiplex PCR; TCRdb's copy has only in-frame clones and leaves some out. The table includes about 80,000 clones, approximately 78% detected once. This clone was counted many times. The sample consisted of peripheral blood. The chain couples TRBV10-3 to TRBJ1-1, with TRBD1 matching over 9 bases. This TCR was sampled from a woman aged 70-85 years with acute or convalescent COVID-19. This CDR3 is CAISGRQGVPEAFF. CDR3 nucleotides: TGTGCCATCAGTGGGCGACAGGGGGTCCCTGAAGCTTTCTTT.